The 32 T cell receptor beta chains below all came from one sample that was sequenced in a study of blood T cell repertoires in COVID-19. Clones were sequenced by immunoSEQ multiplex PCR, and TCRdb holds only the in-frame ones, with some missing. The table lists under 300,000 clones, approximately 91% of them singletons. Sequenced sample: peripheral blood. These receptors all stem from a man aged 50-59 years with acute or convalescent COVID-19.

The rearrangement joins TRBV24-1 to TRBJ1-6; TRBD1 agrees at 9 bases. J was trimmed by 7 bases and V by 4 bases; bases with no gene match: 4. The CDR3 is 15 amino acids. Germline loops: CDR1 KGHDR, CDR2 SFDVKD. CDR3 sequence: CATSEGDRGNSPLHF. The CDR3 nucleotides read TGTGCCACCAGTGAGGGCGACAGGGGGAATTCACCCCTCCACTTT.

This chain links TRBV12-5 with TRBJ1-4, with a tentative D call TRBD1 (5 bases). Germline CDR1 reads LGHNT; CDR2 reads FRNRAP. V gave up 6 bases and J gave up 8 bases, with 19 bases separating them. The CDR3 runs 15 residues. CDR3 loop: CASGFGGGVGEKLFF. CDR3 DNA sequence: TGTGCTAGTGGCTTCGGGGGAGGGGTAGGGGAAAAACTGTTTTTT.

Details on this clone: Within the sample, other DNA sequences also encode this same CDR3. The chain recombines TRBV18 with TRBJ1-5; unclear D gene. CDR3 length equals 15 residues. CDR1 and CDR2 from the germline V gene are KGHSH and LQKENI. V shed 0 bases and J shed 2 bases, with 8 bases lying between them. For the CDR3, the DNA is TGTGCCAGCTCACCACCCGGGGAGGGCAATCAGCCCCAGCATTTT. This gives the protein CASSPPGEGNQPQHF.

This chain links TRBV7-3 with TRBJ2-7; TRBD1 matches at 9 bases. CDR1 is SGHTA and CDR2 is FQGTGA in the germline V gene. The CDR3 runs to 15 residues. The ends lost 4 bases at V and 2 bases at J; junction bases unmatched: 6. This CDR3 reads CASSSGQGQAYEQYF. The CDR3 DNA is TGTGCCAGCAGCTCTGGACAGGGGCAAGCCTACGAGCAGTACTTC.

Here the CDR3 DNA reads TGTGCCACCAGCAGAGACGGCTACGAGCAGTACTTC. Translated: CATSRDGYEQYF. The chain joins TRBV15 to TRBJ2-7; D ambiguous. The V and J ends lost 0 bases and 3 bases respectively, with 3 bases between them. The CDR3 is made up of 12 amino acids. Per germline, CDR1 LNHNV and CDR2 YYDKDF (reference sequence).

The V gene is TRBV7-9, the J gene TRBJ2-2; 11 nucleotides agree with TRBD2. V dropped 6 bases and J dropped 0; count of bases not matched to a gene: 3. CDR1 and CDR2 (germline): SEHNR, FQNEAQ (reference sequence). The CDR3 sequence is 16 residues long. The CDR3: CASRPGLAANTGELFF. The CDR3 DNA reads TGTGCCAGCAGGCCGGGACTAGCGGCGAACACCGGGGAGCTGTTTTTT.

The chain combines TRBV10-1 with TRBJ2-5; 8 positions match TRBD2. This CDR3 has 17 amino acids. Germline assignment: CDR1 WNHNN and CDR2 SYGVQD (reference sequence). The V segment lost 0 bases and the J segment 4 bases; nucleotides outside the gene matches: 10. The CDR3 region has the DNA TGCGCCAGCAGTGAGTCGACTAGCGACCAGGTGGGAGAGACCCAGTACTTC. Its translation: CASSESTSDQVGETQYF.

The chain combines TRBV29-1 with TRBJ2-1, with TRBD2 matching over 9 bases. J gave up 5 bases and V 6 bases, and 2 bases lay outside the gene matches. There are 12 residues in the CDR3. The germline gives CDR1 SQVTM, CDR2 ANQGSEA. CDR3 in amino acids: CSVSGGNNEQFF. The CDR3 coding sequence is TGCAGCGTGAGCGGGGGGAACAATGAGCAGTTCTTC.

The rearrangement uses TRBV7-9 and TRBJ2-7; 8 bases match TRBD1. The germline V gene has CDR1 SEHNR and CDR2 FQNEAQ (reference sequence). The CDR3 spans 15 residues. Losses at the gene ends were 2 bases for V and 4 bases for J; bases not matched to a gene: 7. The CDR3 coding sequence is TGTGCCAGCAGCTTATCGGACAGGGAGAGTTACGAGCAGTACTTC. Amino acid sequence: CASSLSDRESYEQYF.

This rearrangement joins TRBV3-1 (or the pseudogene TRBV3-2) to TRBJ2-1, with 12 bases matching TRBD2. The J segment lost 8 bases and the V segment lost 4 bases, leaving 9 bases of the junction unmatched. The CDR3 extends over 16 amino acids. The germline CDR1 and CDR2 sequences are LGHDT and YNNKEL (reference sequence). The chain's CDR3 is CASSLTSSGGGYEQFF. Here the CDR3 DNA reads TGTGCCAGCAGCCTCACCTCTAGCGGGGGGGGCTATGAGCAGTTCTTC.

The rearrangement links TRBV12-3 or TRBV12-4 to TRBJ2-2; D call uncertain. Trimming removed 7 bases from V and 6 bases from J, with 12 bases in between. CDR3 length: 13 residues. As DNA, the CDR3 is TGTGCCAGCATCTTCGATGGCCCCGGGGAGCTGTTTTTT. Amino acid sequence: CASIFDGPGELFF.

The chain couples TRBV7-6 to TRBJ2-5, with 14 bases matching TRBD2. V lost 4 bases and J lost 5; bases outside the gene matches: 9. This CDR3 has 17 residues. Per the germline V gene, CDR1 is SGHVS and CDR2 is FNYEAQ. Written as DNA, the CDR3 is TGTGCCAGCAGCTACTGGACTAGCGGGGGGTCCAGGGAGACCCAGTACTTC. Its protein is CASSYWTSGGSRETQYF.

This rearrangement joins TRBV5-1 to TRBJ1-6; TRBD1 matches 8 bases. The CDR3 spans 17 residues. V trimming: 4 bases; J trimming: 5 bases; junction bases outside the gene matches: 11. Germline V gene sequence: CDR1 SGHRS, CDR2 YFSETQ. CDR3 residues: CASSPGPQGANNSPLHF. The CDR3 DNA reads TGCGCCAGCAGCCCCGGACCCCAGGGGGCGAATAATTCACCCCTCCACTTT.

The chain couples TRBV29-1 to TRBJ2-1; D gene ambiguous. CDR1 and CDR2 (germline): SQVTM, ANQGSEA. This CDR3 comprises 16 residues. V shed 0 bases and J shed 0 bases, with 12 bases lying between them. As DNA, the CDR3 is TGCAGCGTTGAAGATCTGGAGCATAGCTCCTACAATGAGCAGTTCTTC. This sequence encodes CSVEDLEHSSYNEQFF.

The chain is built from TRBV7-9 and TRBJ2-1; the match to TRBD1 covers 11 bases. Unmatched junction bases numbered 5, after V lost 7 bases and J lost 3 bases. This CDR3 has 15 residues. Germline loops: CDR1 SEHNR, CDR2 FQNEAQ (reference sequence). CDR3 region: CASTKGQGDYNEQFF. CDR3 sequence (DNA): TGTGCCAGCACCAAGGGACAGGGGGACTACAATGAGCAGTTCTTC.

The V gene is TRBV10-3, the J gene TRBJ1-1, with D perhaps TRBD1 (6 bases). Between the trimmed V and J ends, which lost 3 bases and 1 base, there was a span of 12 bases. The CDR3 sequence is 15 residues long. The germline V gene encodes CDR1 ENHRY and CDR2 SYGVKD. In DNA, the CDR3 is TGTGCCATCAGTGACCCCAAGGACAGGAACACTGAAGCTTTCTTT. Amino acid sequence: CAISDPKDRNTEAFF.

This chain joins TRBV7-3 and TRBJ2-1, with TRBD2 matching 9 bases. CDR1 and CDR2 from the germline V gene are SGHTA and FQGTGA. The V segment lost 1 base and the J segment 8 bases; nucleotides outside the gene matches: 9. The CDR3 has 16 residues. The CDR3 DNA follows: TGTGCCAGCAGCTTAAGCGGGACTAGCTCGGGCCATGAGCAGTTCTTC. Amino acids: CASSLSGTSSGHEQFF.

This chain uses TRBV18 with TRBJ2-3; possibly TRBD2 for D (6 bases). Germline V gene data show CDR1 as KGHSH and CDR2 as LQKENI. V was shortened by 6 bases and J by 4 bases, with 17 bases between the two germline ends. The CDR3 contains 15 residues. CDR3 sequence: CASSAGLSDPDTQYF. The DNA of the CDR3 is TGTGCCAGCTCGGCGGGACTTTCGGACCCAGATACGCAGTATTTT.

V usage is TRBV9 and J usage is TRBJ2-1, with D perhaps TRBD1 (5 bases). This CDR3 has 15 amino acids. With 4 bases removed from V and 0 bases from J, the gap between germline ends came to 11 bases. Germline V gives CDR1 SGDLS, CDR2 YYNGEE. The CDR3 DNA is TGTGCCAGCAGCCTATCAGGGCCCTCCTACAATGAGCAGTTCTTC. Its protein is CASSLSGPSYNEQFF.

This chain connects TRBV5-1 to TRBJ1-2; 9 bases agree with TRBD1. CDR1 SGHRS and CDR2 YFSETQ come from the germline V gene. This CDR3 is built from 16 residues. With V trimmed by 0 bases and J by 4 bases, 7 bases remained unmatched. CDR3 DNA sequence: TGCGCCAGCAGCTTGGCCACGGGACAGGGTGGCTATGGCTACACCTTC. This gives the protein CASSLATGQGGYGYTF.

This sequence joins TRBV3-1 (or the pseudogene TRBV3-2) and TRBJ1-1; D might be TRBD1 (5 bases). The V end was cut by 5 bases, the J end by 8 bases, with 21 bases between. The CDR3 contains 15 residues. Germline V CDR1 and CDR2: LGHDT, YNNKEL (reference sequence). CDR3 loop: CASSSTSGRSSEAFF. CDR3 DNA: TGTGCCAGCAGCTCAACCTCAGGGCGGTCGTCAGAAGCTTTCTTT.

The CDR3 reads CATGQGGTEAFF. The DNA of the CDR3 is TGTGCCACGGGACAGGGAGGAACTGAAGCTTTCTTT. This chain links TRBV3-1 (or the pseudogene TRBV3-2) with TRBJ1-1, with 9 positions matching TRBD1. V lost 10 bases, J lost 5 bases, and 5 bases stayed unmatched. The CDR3 is 12 amino acids. In germline, CDR1 is LGHDT, CDR2 YNNKEL (reference sequence).

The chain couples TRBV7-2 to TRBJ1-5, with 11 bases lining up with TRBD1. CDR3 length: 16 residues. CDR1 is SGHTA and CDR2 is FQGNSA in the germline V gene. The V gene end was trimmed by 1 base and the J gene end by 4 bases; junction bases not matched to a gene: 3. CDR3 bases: TGTGCCAGCAGCTTAGGGACAGGGGGCAGTAATCAGCCCCAGCATTTT. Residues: CASSLGTGGSNQPQHF.

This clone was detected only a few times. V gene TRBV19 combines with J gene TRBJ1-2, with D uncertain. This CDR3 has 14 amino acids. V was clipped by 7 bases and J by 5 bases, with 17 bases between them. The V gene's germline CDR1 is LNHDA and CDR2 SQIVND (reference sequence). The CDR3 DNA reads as TGTGCCAGTACCGGTCGTGCCCCGAGGTATGGCTACACCTTC. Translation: CASTGRAPRYGYTF. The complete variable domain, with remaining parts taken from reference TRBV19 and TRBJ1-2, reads DGGITQSPKYLFRKEGQNVTLSCEQNLNHDAMYWYRQDPGQGLRLIYYSQIVNDFQKGDIAEGYSVSREKKESFPLTVTSAQKNPTAFYLCASTGRAPRYGYTFGSGTRLTVV.

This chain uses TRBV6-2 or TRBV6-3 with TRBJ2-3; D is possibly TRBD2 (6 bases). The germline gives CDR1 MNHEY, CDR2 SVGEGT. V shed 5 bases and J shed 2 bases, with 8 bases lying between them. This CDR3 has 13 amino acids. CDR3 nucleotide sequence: TGTGCCAGCAGTCGGGACTTCACAGATACGCAGTATTTT. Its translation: CASSRDFTDTQYF.

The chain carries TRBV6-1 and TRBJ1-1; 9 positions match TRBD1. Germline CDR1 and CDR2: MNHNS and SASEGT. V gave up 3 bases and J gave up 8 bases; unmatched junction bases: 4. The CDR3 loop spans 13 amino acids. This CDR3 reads CASSERDRVEAFF. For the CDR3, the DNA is TGTGCCAGCAGTGAGAGGGACAGGGTAGAAGCTTTCTTT.

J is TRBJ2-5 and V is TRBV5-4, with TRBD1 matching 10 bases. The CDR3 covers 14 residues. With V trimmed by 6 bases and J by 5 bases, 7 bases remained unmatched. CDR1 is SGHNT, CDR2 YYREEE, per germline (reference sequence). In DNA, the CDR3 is TGTGCCAGCACCCGACAGGGGGCGGGGGAGACCCAGTACTTC. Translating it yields CASTRQGAGETQYF.

CDR3 sequence (DNA): TGTGCCAGCACCTTCCGGGACAGGAGTGATGAGCAGTTCTTC. Translation gives CASTFRDRSDEQFF. This chain uses TRBV7-9 with TRBJ2-1; 8 positions agree with TRBD1. Looked up from germline, CDR1 is SEHNR and CDR2 is FQNEAQ (reference sequence). The junction had 10 bases not matched to a gene; V was cut back by 7 bases and J by 8 bases. This CDR3 contains 14 residues.

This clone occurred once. CDR3 amino acids: CASSFAGNQPQHF. In DNA, the CDR3 is TGTGCCAGCAGTTTCGCGGGAAATCAGCCCCAGCATTTT. This chain uses TRBV12-3 or TRBV12-4 with TRBJ1-5; no clear D. The CDR3 covers 13 residues. Trimming cost V 3 bases and J 4 bases, with 7 bases left between them.

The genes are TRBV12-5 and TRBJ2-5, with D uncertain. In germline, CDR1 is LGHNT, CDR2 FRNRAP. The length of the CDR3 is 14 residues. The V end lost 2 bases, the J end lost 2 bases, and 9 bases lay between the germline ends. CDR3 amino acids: CASGLWQLQETQYF. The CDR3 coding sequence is TGTGCTAGTGGTTTGTGGCAGTTACAAGAGACCCAGTACTTC.

CDR3: CASSQEQGTYNEQFF. As DNA, the CDR3 is TGTGCCAGCTCACAGGAACAGGGGACCTACAATGAGCAGTTCTTC. The J gene is TRBJ2-1, the V gene TRBV18; 7 bases are a match to TRBD1. Germline-derived CDR1 and CDR2 are KGHSH and LQKENI. The CDR3 is 15 residues long. V trimming: 4 bases; J trimming: 2 bases; junction bases outside the gene matches: 5.

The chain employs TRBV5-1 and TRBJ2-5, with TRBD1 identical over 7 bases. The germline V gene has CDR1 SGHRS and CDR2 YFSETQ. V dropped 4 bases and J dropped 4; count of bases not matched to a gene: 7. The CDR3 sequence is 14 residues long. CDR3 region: CASSKPGQRETQYF. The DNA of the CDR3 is TGCGCCAGCAGCAAGCCGGGACAGAGAGAGACCCAGTACTTC.